The present entry profiles one TCR beta chain with its context. This record belongs to a study of blood T cell repertoires in COVID-19. Assay: immunoSEQ multiplex PCR; the TCRdb copy retains only in-frame clones and omits some. The data hold roughly 100,000 clones, with about 90% observed a single time. CDR1 is ENHRY and CDR2 is SYGVKD in the germline V gene. The CDR3 covers 14 residues. V dropped 7 bases and J dropped 5; count of bases not matched to a gene: 3. The J gene is TRBJ2-2, the V gene TRBV10-3; 11 bases align to TRBD1. This TCR was recovered from a man between 18 and 35 years old with acute or convalescent COVID-19. The material sequenced was peripheral blood. The CDR3 nucleotides read TGTGCCATCAAGTGGGACAGGGGGACCGGGGAGCTGTTTTTT. It specifies CAIKWDRGTGELFF.